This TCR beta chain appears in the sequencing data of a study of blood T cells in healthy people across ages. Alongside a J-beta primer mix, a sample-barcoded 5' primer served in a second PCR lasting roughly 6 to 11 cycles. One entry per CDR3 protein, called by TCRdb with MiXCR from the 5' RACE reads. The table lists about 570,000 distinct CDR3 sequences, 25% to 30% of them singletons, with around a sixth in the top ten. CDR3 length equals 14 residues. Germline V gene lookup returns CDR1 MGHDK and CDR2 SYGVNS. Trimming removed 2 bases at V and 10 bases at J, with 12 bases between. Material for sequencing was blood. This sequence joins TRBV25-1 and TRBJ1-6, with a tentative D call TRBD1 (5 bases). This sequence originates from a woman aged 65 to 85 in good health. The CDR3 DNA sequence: TGTGCCAGCAGTGAAGTCCAGGGATACTCACCCCTCCACTTT. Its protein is CASSEVQGYSPLHF.